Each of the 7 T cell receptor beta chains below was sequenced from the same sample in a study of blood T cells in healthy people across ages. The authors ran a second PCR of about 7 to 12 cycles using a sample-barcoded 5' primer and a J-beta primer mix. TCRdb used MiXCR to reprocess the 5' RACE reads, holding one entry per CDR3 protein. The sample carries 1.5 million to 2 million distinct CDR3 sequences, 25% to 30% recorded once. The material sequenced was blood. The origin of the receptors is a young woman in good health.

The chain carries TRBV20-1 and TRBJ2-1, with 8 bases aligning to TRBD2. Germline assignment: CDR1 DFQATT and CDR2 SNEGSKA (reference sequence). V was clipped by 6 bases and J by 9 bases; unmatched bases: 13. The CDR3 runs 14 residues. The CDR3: CSAHPGLGGGEQFF. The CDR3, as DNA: TGCAGTGCACATCCGGGACTAGGCGGCGGTGAGCAGTTCTTC.

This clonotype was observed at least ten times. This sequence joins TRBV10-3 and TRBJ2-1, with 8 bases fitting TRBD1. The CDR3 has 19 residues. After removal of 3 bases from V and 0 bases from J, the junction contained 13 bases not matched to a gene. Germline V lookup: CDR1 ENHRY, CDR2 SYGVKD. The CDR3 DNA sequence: TGTGCCATCAGTGATCCATTAGGACAGGGTAAAGGCTCCTACAATGAGCAGTTCTTC. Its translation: CAISDPLGQGKGSYNEQFF.

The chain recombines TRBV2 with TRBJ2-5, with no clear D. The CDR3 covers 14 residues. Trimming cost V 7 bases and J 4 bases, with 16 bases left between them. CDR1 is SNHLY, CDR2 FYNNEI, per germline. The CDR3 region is CASTEGDALETQYF. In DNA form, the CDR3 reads TGTGCCAGCACCGAAGGAGATGCATTAGAGACCCAGTACTTC.

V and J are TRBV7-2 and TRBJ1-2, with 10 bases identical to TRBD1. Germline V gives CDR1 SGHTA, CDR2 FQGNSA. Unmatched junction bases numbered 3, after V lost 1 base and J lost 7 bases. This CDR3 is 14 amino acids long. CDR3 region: CASSLGDRGAGYTF. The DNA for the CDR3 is TGTGCCAGCAGCTTAGGGGACAGGGGTGCTGGCTACACCTTC.

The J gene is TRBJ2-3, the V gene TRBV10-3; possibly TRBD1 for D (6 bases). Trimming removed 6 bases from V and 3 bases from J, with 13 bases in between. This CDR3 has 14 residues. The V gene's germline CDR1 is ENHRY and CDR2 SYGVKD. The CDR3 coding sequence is TGTGCCATCAGACCCCCAGGACAGACAGATACGCAGTATTTT. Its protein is CAIRPPGQTDTQYF.

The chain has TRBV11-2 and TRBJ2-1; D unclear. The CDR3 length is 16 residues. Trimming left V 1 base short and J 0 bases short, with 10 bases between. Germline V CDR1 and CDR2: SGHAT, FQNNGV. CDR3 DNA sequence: TGTGCCAGCAGCTTAGTCGGCCGCCGCTCCTACAATGAGCAGTTCTTC. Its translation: CASSLVGRRSYNEQFF.

The CDR3 sequence is CASSPDMNYGYTF. The CDR3 nucleotides are TGTGCCAGCAGCCCCGACATGAACTATGGCTACACCTTC. This chain uses TRBV6-6 with TRBJ1-2; no firm D call. Germline-derived CDR1 and CDR2 are MNHNY and SVGAGI (reference sequence). This CDR3 contains 13 residues. With 6 bases removed from V and 2 bases from J, the gap between germline ends came to 10 bases.